Sequencing of this T cell receptor (beta chain) was carried out in a study of T cell repertoires in cytomegalovirus infection. The CDR3 totals 14 residues, both ends included. CDR1 SGHTA and CDR2 FQGNSA come from the germline V gene. This clonotype was detected ten times or more. The limits of the CDR3 on the DNA are not certain, so only TCRdb's listed CDR3 is given. TCRdb recomputed calls from the reads with MiXCR, one row per CDR3 protein. The table records around 300,000 distinct CDR3 sequences, more than 9% of them present only once. The source material was PBMCs. The TCR was taken from a human donor in good health (CMV status not recorded). Some clones in this sample may be carry-over from other donors' samples. V is TRBV7-2 and J is TRBJ2-5; TRBD1, as called in the table, went unchecked against the DNA. The CDR3: CASSTSARKETQYF.